A single sample is the source of the 5 T cell receptor beta chains below, sequenced in a study of blood T cells in healthy people across ages. Sample-barcoded 5' priming and a J-beta primer mix drove a second PCR of roughly 6 to 12 cycles. Each CDR3 protein gets one entry after TCRdb re-called the 5' RACE reads with MiXCR. Of 790,000 or so distinct CDR3 sequences listed, 46% were seen once; the top ten hold approximately 18%. Material: blood. These receptors were taken from a man aged 80 or over in good health.

The J gene is TRBJ1-2, the V gene TRBV4-2; 8 bases agree with TRBD1. V was pared by 1 base and J by 3 bases, with 4 bases of the junction left unmatched. This CDR3 comprises 15 residues. The germline V gene encodes CDR1 LGHNA and CDR2 YNFKEQ. This CDR3 is CASSQGDRGDYGYTF. The CDR3, as DNA: TGTGCCAGCAGCCAAGGCGACAGGGGCGACTATGGCTACACCTTC.

This sequence joins TRBV6-2 or TRBV6-3 and TRBJ2-4, with D unresolved. The CDR3 is made up of 15 amino acids. Germline V gives CDR1 MNHEY, CDR2 SVGEGT. V shed 11 bases and J shed 13 bases, with 30 bases lying between them. CDR3 coding DNA: TGTGCCGGATCGAAAGACGCCGGAAAGTCTACGAAGCAGTACTTC. Its protein product is CAGSKDAGKSTKQYF.

With respect to this clonotype: This may come from a read error, since a much larger clone is one base off. The CDR3 coding sequence is TGTGCCAGCAACTTGGGACTTCCGACGGACGAGCAGTACTTC. Protein product: CASNLGLPTDEQYF. The chain carries TRBV5-6 and TRBJ2-7; weak D call: TRBD2 (6 bases). The CDR3 spans 14 residues. Germline-derived CDR1 and CDR2 are SGHDT and YYEEEE.

Worth noting for this clonotype: Given a much more abundant clone one base away, this may be a read error. The chain joins TRBV5-1 to TRBJ1-1; D is perhaps TRBD1 (6 bases). Germline CDR1 is SGHRS and CDR2 is YFSETQ. CDR3 length: 14 amino acids. CDR3 loop: CASRLGGVNTEVFF. The CDR3 DNA is TGCGCCAGCAGGCTGGGGGGCGTTAACACTGAAGTTTTCTTT.

This clonotype has at least ten counts. The chain has TRBV29-1 and TRBJ2-7, with unresolved D. This CDR3 contains 11 residues. Trimming took off 5 bases at V and 2 bases at J, with 7 bases between the two ends. Germline CDR1 and CDR2: SQVTM and ANQGSEA. The CDR3 coding sequence is TGCAGCGTTTTACAGACCTACGAGCAGTACTTC. Its translation is CSVLQTYEQYF.